This TCR beta chain stems from a study of regulatory T cells in long-lasting Graves disease. Looking at the study overall: Less than 3 months of antithyroid drugs had been taken by newly diagnosed Graves' patients.

Looked up from germline, CDR1 is DFQATT and CDR2 is SNEGSKA (reference sequence). V gave up 5 bases and J gave up 0 bases; unmatched junction bases: 14. The CDR3 has 18 residues. Time point indicated: newly diagnosed GD, antithyroid drugs for less than 3 months. Making the TCR library involved RNA that had been extracted from PBMCs. Both iRepertoire HTBI primers and Arm-PCR of CDR3 regions were used to build the TCR beta libraries. One entry per CDR3 protein results from TCRdb running MiXCR on the multiplex PCR reads. The sample consists of hundreds of thousands of distinct CDR3 sequences, around 17% of them appearing once. This same sample was also part of a study on T cells in Graves' hyperthyroidism and ophthalmopathy. That publication notes: Investigators excluded patients with uncontrolled infection, other autoimmune disease, pregnancy or lactation. Peripheral blood also featured most of the thyroid clonotypes expanded above 0.001.

The chain carries TRBV20-1 and TRBJ2-7, with TRBD2 identical over 12 bases. The clonotype comes from a man aged 40-50 years with Graves disease. The sample in question was peripheral blood mononuclear cells (PBMCs), obtained at new diagnosis, from a patient treated with antithyroid drugs. The CDR3 DNA follows: TGCAGTGCTCATTTGGGGACTAGCGGGCGGTCCATCTCCTACGAGCAGTACTTC. This translates into CSAHLGTSGRSISYEQYF.